These T cell receptor beta chains were read from a single sample in a study of shared clonotypes between healthy human individuals. Sequencing was performed with immunoSEQ multiplex PCR; in TCRdb, only in-frame clones are kept and a portion is missing. The sample lists roughly 500,000 clones; approximately 95% were seen once. Sequenced: naive CD4+ T cells sorted from blood. All receptors come from a woman aged 25 to 45 in good health. Each CDR3 is given with its conserved first and last residue. Fields, in order: clone size, V gene, J gene, D gene, CDR3 DNA, CDR3 protein. A D gene is named only where the DNA matches it firmly. Clone size, where shown, is once, few, many, or a class for clones that have expanded.

once,TRBV6-1,TRBJ2-5,.,TGTGCCAGCAGTGACCAAATTTTCGGGGAGACCCAGTACTTC,CASSDQIFGETQYF
.,TRBV27,TRBJ2-7,TRBD2,TGTGCCAGCAAAAGCGGGGGGGCCTACGAGCAGTACTTC,CASKSGGAYEQYF
.,TRBV5-1,TRBJ2-4,.,TGCGCCAGCAGCTTGGTTAGCTGGGACATTCAGTACTTC,CASSLVSWDIQYF
.,TRBV5-4,TRBJ2-2,.,TGTGCCAGCAGCCTAGGCCCGGGTTGGGACACCGGGGAGCTGTTTTTT,CASSLGPGWDTGELFF
.,TRBV15,TRBJ1-1,.,TGTGCCACCAGCAGGGACCTGAACACTGAAGCTTTCTTT,CATSRDLNTEAFF
.,TRBV21-1,TRBJ2-7,.,TGTGCCAGCAGCAAAAACCGGGACACCCGGACCTACGAGCAGTACTTC,CASSKNRDTRTYEQYF
.,TRBV9,TRBJ2-6,TRBD2,TGTGCCAGCAGCGTAGTAGCGGGCAGCTCTGGGGCCAACGTCCTGACTTTC,CASSVVAGSSGANVLTF
.,TRBV29-1,TRBJ2-7,.,TGCAGCGTTGAGGGGGGGACAGTTGCCTCCTACGAGCAGTACTTC,CSVEGGTVASYEQYF
.,TRBV2,TRBJ2-2,.,TGTGCCAGCATCTCGGTTAAGGGTCCCACCGGGGAGCTGTTTTTT,CASISVKGPTGELFF
.,TRBV18,TRBJ2-2,.,TGTGCCAGCTCACCAGCAGTGCTAGCATTCAACACCGGGGAGCTGTTTTTT,CASSPAVLAFNTGELFF
.,TRBV4-2,TRBJ1-2,TRBD1,TGTGCCAGCAGCCAAGATGGGGACAGTAGGGATGGTGGCTACACCTTC,CASSQDGDSRDGGYTF
.,TRBV11-2,TRBJ2-7,TRBD2,TGTGCCAGCAGCTCCTTAAAGCGGGGTCGACTCTACGAGCAGTACTTC,CASSSLKRGRLYEQYF
few,TRBV19,TRBJ2-2,.,TGTGCCAGTAGTAAACAAGCCACCGGGGAGCTGTTTTTT,CASSKQATGELFF
.,TRBV5-1,TRBJ1-2,.,TGCGCCAGCAAAACGGGCGGCTCTAACTATGGCTACACCTTC,CASKTGGSNYGYTF
.,TRBV19,TRBJ2-1,.,TGTGCCAGTAGTATAGATCTCAGGTCGGGAAATGAGCAGTTCTTC,CASSIDLRSGNEQFF
.,TRBV7-3,TRBJ1-1,.,TGTGCCAGCAGATTAGATCGCTACACTGAAGCTTTCTTT,CASRLDRYTEAFF
.,TRBV28,TRBJ1-5,.,TGTGCCAGCAGTTTATATTACGGGGTTCGGAATCAGCCCCAGCATTTT,CASSLYYGVRNQPQHF
.,TRBV5-4,TRBJ2-5,.,TGTGCCAGCAGCTTTACAGGGCAACCCCAAGAGACCCAGTACTTC,CASSFTGQPQETQYF
.,TRBV7-9,TRBJ2-7,.,TGTGCCAGCAGCCAGCGTCACGCCTACGGGACCTCCTACGAGCAGTACTTC,CASSQRHAYGTSYEQYF
.,TRBV10-3,TRBJ2-3,.,TGTGCCACCGTTAAAGAGCAGAGAAATACGCAGTATTTT,CATVKEQRNTQYF
.,TRBV5-8,TRBJ1-2,.,TGTGCCAGTTTCGACAGGACTAACTATGGCTACACCTTC,CASFDRTNYGYTF
.,TRBV5-1,TRBJ2-3,.,TGCGCCAGCAGCTTGGGGTCTAGCGGCACAGATACGCAGTATTTT,CASSLGSSGTDTQYF